This T cell receptor (beta chain) derives from a study of vaccination effects on CD4 cells after COVID-19. Findings and limits, study-wide: Both infection-induced and vaccine-induced clones contracted markedly at late post-vaccination timepoints.

In the case of this clone: Its antigen is unidentified.

The CDR3 covers 15 residues. With 6 bases removed from V and 5 bases from J, the gap between germline ends came to 17 bases. CDR1 is MDHEN and CDR2 is SYDVKM in the germline V gene. Antigen-specific CD4+ T cells were expanded with viral peptide pools in the ViraFEST assay before sequencing. Following a roughly 9-day culture, CD4+ T cells were purified. Prior SARS-CoV-2 infection was absent in the vaccine recipients, as shown by negative nucleocapsid antibodies. Culturing of 1.5 million to 2.5 million PBMC per well took place with around 10 IU/ml IL-2 and approximately 9.1 ug/ml peptides. Generated by immunoSEQ multiplex PCR, the TCRdb table keeps only in-frame clones and is missing some. The sample holds tens of thousands of clones, roughly 80% seen once.

This specimen consisted of CD4+ T cells from PBMCs cultured with HCoV-229E spike peptides, obtained before COVID-19 vaccination. This TCR was recovered from a human donor who received a COVID-19 vaccine. The gene calls are TRBV28 and TRBJ1-5; D may be TRBD1 (5 bases). The CDR3 nucleotides read TGTGCCAGCAGCGATACCCAGGGCGGGCATCAGCCCCAGCATTTT. Translating it yields CASSDTQGGHQPQHF. Filled out from reference TRBV28 and TRBJ1-5, the complete variable domain reads DVKVTQSSRYLVKRTGEKVFLECVQDMDHENMFWYRQDPGLGLRLIYFSYDVKMKEKGDIPEGYSVSREKKERFSLILESASTNQTSMYLCASSDTQGGHQPQHFGDGTRLSIL.